The 20 T cell receptor beta chains given below trace back to one sample, sequenced in a study of blood T cell repertoires in COVID-19. Sequencing was performed with immunoSEQ multiplex PCR; in TCRdb, only in-frame clones are kept and a portion is missing. The profile shows around 70,000 clones, roughly 80% of them singletons. Sequencing used peripheral blood. The receptor source for this set is a man older than 75 with acute or convalescent COVID-19.

The CDR3: CASSLVGNQPQHF. DNA of the CDR3: TGTGCCAGCAGTTTAGTCGGCAATCAGCCCCAGCATTTT. The chain combines TRBV28 with TRBJ1-5, with D uncertain. CDR3 length equals 13 residues. CDR1 and CDR2 (germline): MDHEN, SYDVKM. V lost 2 bases to trimming and J lost 2 bases, with 4 bases between them.

Note on this clone: The same CDR3 is also encoded by other DNA sequences in this sample. The V gene is TRBV18, the J gene TRBJ1-1; a possible D gene is TRBD1 (6 bases). Trimming shortened V by 3 bases and J by 5 bases, and 13 bases separated the two germline ends. Germline V CDR1 and CDR2: KGHSH, LQKENI. The CDR3 spans 14 residues. The CDR3 loop is CASSPGQGRTEAFF. For the CDR3, the DNA is TGTGCCAGCTCACCGGGACAAGGCCGGACTGAAGCTTTCTTT.

V usage is TRBV2 and J usage is TRBJ2-6; D may be TRBD1 (5 bases). The ends were cut back, 7 bases at V and 0 bases at J, with 13 bases in the middle. The CDR3 runs 16 residues. Per the germline V gene, CDR1 is SNHLY and CDR2 is FYNNEI. The CDR3 region is CASKSFRDSGANVLTF. The CDR3 DNA sequence: TGTGCCAGCAAGTCTTTCAGGGACTCTGGGGCCAACGTCCTGACTTTC.

The rearrangement links TRBV27 to TRBJ2-7, with 10 bases lining up with TRBD1. The CDR3 is 17 residues long. V lost 0 bases to trimming and J lost 2 bases; unmatched junction nucleotides: 7. Germline assignment: CDR1 MNHEY and CDR2 SMNVEV (reference sequence). CDR3 sequence: CASSLSISGTGAYEQYF. CDR3 sequence (DNA): TGTGCCAGCAGTTTATCGATTTCGGGGACAGGGGCCTACGAGCAGTACTTC.

The genes are TRBV7-3 and TRBJ2-1; 10 nucleotides align to TRBD2. This CDR3 contains 17 residues. The J segment lost 6 bases and the V segment lost 1 base, leaving 9 bases of the junction unmatched. Looked up from germline, CDR1 is SGHTA and CDR2 is FQGTGA. The DNA of the CDR3 is TGTGCCAGCAGCTTAAGTCCCCTAGCGGGAGTTATCAATGAGCAGTTCTTC. It codes for CASSLSPLAGVINEQFF.

This chain links TRBV28 with TRBJ1-5; D gene unclear. V was pared by 5 bases and J by 0 bases, with 11 bases between. This CDR3 spans 15 amino acids. Germline assignment: CDR1 MDHEN and CDR2 SYDVKM. CDR3 in amino acids: CASSQGGLSNQPQHF. The CDR3 bases are TGTGCCAGCAGTCAAGGAGGGCTTAGCAATCAGCCCCAGCATTTT.

V usage is TRBV27 and J usage is TRBJ2-7, with a weak D call TRBD2 (5 bases). There are 15 residues in the CDR3. The V gene lost 1 base and the J gene lost 3 bases, with 13 bases spanning the gap. Germline V CDR1 and CDR2: MNHEY, SMNVEV (reference sequence). CDR3 in amino acids: CASSLFAHRGYEQYF. The DNA of the CDR3 is TGTGCCAGCAGTTTATTCGCCCATCGGGGCTACGAGCAGTACTTC.

This clone came up a few times. The gene calls are TRBV19 and TRBJ1-2; 8 bases map to TRBD1. Germline CDR1 and CDR2: LNHDA and SQIVND (reference sequence). The CDR3 has 12 amino acids. V trimming: 6 bases; J trimming: 8 bases; junction bases outside the gene matches: 5. The CDR3 here is CASRWTGNGYTF. CDR3 coding DNA: TGTGCCAGTAGATGGACAGGGAACGGCTACACCTTC.

This clone appeared a few times. The CDR3, as DNA: TGTGCCAGCAGCTTAGTTTTAGCGGGAGATGAGCAGTACTTC. Protein: CASSLVLAGDEQYF. The rearrangement joins TRBV7-2 to TRBJ2-7; TRBD2 matches 9 bases. The CDR3 extends over 14 amino acids. V dropped 1 base and J dropped 7; count of bases not matched to a gene: 5. The germline CDR1 and CDR2 sequences are SGHTA and FQGNSA.

V usage is TRBV2 and J usage is TRBJ1-1; D unclear. Trimming cost V 1 base and J 0 bases, with 12 bases left between them. Per germline, CDR1 SNHLY and CDR2 FYNNEI. This CDR3 is built from 16 residues. The CDR3 spells CASSEEISVMNTEAFF. The CDR3 bases are TGTGCCAGCAGTGAAGAGATATCAGTGATGAACACTGAAGCTTTCTTT.

The chain is built from TRBV5-3 and TRBJ1-2, with 12 bases that match TRBD1. TRBV5-3 is an open reading frame, and its role is uncertain. J gave up 6 bases and V 4 bases, and 7 bases lay outside the gene matches. The CDR3 totals 15 residues. The CDR3 sequence is CARSMLGQGADGYTF. The CDR3 DNA is TGTGCCAGAAGCATGCTGGGACAGGGGGCAGATGGCTACACCTTC.

Points on this clone: A read error may produce the germline difference seen at one junction end. The chain carries TRBV19 and TRBJ1-4, with D perhaps matching TRBD1 (5 bases). The germline V gene encodes CDR1 LNHDA and CDR2 SQIVND (reference sequence). The CDR3 has 15 amino acids. As DNA, the CDR3 is TGTACCAGTTCCTCCGGCAGGGCAGATAATGAAAAACTGTTTTTT. It encodes CTSSSGRADNEKLFF.

The chain employs TRBV27 and TRBJ1-1; D remains unclear. CDR3 size: 15 residues. V lost 3 bases and J 1 base, leaving 12 bases between the germline ends. The V gene's germline CDR1 is MNHEY and CDR2 SMNVEV (reference sequence). CDR3 sequence (DNA): TGTGCCAGCAGTTTGGTTGGACTCAAGAACACTGAAGCTTTCTTT. Translated: CASSLVGLKNTEAFF.

The J gene is TRBJ1-5, the V gene TRBV18; D call uncertain. V dropped 3 bases and J dropped 3 bases, with 18 bases sitting between them. The CDR3 runs 17 residues. Germline V gene sequence: CDR1 KGHSH, CDR2 LQKENI. The CDR3, as DNA: TGTGCCAGCTCACCTGGGCCCAGGTATGGATTCAATCAGCCCCAGCATTTT. This gives the protein CASSPGPRYGFNQPQHF.

CDR3 nucleotide sequence: TGTGCCAGCAGTTATGACCAGGGGGGAACCTACGAGCAGTACTTC. Translating it yields CASSYDQGGTYEQYF. The chain recombines TRBV27 with TRBJ2-7, with D tentatively TRBD1 (7 bases). Trimming cost V 4 bases and J 2 bases, with 15 bases left between them. The CDR3 covers 15 residues. Germline assignment: CDR1 MNHEY and CDR2 SMNVEV (reference sequence).

A few counts support this clone. The CDR3 region has the DNA TGTGCCAGCAGTTACTCCCAGGTCCGTGGCTACACCTTC. Translated, it gives CASSYSQVRGYTF. This sequence joins TRBV6-5 and TRBJ1-2; the D is unclear. There are 13 residues in the CDR3. With 0 bases removed from V and 7 bases from J, the gap between germline ends came to 9 bases. Looked up from germline, CDR1 is MNHEY and CDR2 is SVGAGI.

The CDR3 sequence: CASRFSVQEVYESYTF. CDR3 sequence (DNA): TGCGCCAGCAGGTTTTCCGTCCAGGAGGTTTATGAGAGCTACACCTTC. The gene calls are TRBV5-1 and TRBJ1-2; D is unresolved. Germline V gene lookup returns CDR1 SGHRS and CDR2 YFSETQ. The CDR3 extends over 16 amino acids. The V and J ends lost 5 bases and 9 bases respectively, with 26 bases between them.

V gene TRBV9 combines with J gene TRBJ1-2; D unclear. V was pared by 0 bases and J by 5 bases, with 8 bases between. There are 13 residues in the CDR3. Germline CDR1 SGDLS, CDR2 YYNGEE. In nucleotides, the CDR3 is TGTGCCAGCAGCGTAGGGGGAGGGTATGGCTACACCTTC. Translation gives CASSVGGGYGYTF.

The chain recombines TRBV4-2 with TRBJ1-3, with D unresolved. Per germline, CDR1 LGHNA and CDR2 YNFKEQ. The V gene lost 1 base and the J gene lost 4 bases, with 8 bases spanning the gap. CDR3 length: 14 amino acids. For the CDR3, the DNA is TGTGCCAGCAGCCAAGTTTCGGGAGGAAACACCATATATTTT. This encodes CASSQVSGGNTIYF.

There are a few counts of this clone. The V and J genes are TRBV27 and TRBJ1-6; 11 bases line up with TRBD1. Germline V gene lookup returns CDR1 MNHEY and CDR2 SMNVEV (reference sequence). J lost 3 bases, V lost 5 bases, and 3 bases had no gene match. The CDR3 consists of 16 residues. The CDR3, as DNA: TGTGCCAGCAGTATGGGACAGGGGGTCTATAATTCACCCCTCCACTTT. Amino acids: CASSMGQGVYNSPLHF.